The rows below give T cell receptor beta chains drawn from one sample of a study of blood T cells in healthy people across ages. Each CDR3 protein gets one entry after TCRdb re-called the 5' RACE reads with MiXCR. The table records hundreds of thousands of distinct CDR3 sequences, just over 55% of them present only once. What was sequenced was blood. The source of these receptors is a man aged 35 to 55 in good health. The CDR3 runs from the conserved cysteine through the conserved F or W. A D gene is named only where the DNA matches it firmly. Only part of the rows carry a size: once, few, many, or a class if the clone is expanded.

j_call clone_size d_call v_call cdr3_aa cdr3_nt
TRBJ2-3 once - TRBV12-3/TRBV12-4 CASSFEEKDTQYF TGTGCCAGCAGTTTTGAGGAGAAAGATACGCAGTATTTT
TRBJ2-7 few TRBD1 TRBV27 CASGGRQGADSYEQYF TGTGCCAGCGGGGGAAGACAGGGGGCCGACTCCTACGAGCAGTACTTC
TRBJ2-3 - - TRBV6-4 CASSANGPSTDTQYF TGTGCCAGCAGTGCTAACGGTCCTAGCACAGATACGCAGTATTTT
TRBJ2-7 - - TRBV2 CASALWEQYF TGTGCCAGCGCTCTCTGGGAGCAGTACTTC
TRBJ1-2 - TRBD1 TRBV7-9 CASSPSDRGINYGYTF TGTGCCAGCAGTCCATCCGACAGGGGAATTAACTATGGCTACACCTTC
TRBJ2-1 - - TRBV7-2 CASGRWDKNNEQFF TGTGCCAGCGGGCGTTGGGACAAAAACAATGAGCAGTTCTTC
TRBJ2-5 - - TRBV7-2 CASGWLNGETQYF TGTGCCAGCGGGTGGTTGAACGGGGAGACCCAGTACTTC
TRBJ1-1 - - TRBV12-3/TRBV12-4 CASSLGQIEAFF TGTGCCAGCAGTTTAGGACAGATTGAAGCTTTCTTT
TRBJ2-3 - - TRBV24-1 CATSDPQGLSRDTQYF TGTGCCACCAGTGATCCACAGGGACTTAGCCGGGATACGCAGTATTTT
TRBJ2-5 few - TRBV7-8 CASSSRNQETQYF TGTGCCAGCAGCTCCCGAAATCAAGAGACCCAGTACTTC
TRBJ2-5 - TRBD2 TRBV4-2 CASSHGTSGGYQETQYF TGTGCCAGCAGCCATGGGACTAGCGGGGGTTACCAAGAGACCCAGTACTTC